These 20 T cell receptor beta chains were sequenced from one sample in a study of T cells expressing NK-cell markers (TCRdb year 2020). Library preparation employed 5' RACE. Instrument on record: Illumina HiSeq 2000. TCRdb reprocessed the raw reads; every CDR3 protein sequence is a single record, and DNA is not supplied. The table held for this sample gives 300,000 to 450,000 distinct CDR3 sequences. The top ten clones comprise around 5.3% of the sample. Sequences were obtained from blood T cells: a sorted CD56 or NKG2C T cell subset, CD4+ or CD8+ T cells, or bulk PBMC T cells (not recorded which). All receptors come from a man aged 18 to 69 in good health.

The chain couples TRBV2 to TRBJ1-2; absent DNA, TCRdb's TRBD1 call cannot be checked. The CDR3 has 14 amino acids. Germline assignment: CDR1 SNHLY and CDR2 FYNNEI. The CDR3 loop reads CASSGQGLDYGYTF.

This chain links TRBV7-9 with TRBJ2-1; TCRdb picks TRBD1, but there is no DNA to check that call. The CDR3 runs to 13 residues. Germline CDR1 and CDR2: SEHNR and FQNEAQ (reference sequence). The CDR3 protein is CASTFKWGNEQFF.

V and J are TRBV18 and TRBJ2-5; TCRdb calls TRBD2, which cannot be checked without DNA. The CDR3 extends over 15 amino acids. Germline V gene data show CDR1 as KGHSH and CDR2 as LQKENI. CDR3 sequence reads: CASSPGTSRLETQYF.

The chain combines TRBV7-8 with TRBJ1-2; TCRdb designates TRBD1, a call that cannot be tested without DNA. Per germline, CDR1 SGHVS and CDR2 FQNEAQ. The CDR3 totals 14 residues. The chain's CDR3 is CASSLHYQGDGYTF.

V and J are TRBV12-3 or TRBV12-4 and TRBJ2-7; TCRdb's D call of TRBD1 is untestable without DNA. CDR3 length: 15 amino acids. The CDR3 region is CASSLADSRGYEQYF.

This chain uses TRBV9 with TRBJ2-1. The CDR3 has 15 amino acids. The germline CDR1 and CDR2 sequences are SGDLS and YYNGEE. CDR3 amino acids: CASSPRIGFQNEQFF. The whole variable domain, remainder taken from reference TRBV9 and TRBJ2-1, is DSGVTQTPKHLITATGQRVTLRCSPRSGDLSVYWYQQSLDQGLQFLIQYYNGEERAKGNILERFSAQQFPDLHSELNLSSLELGDSALYFCASSPRIGFQNEQFFGPGTRLTVL.

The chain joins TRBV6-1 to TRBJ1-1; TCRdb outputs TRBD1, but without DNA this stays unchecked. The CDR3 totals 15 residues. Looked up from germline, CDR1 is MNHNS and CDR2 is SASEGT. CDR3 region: CASRLHRGVNTEAFF.

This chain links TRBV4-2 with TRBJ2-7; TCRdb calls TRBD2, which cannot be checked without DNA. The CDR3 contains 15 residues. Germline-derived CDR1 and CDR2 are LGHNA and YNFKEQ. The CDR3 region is CASSRQASGGYEQYF.

The CDR3: CASSSGLAGGDEQFF. The V gene is TRBV11-1, the J gene TRBJ2-1; TCRdb gives TRBD2 as the D gene, but with no DNA this cannot be confirmed. There are 15 residues in the CDR3. Germline CDR1 reads SGHAT; CDR2 reads FQDESV (reference sequence).

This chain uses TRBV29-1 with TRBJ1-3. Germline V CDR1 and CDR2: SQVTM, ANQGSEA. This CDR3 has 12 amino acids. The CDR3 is CSVLPAGNTIYF.

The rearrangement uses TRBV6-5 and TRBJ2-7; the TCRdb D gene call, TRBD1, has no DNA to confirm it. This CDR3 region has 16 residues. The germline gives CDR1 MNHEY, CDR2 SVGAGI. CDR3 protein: CASSHLGQGGSYEQYF.

CDR3 loop: CSAGTRQGWGKLFF. This chain joins TRBV20-1 and TRBJ1-4; TCRdb's assignment of TRBD1 cannot be checked, as there is no DNA. Germline CDR1 and CDR2: DFQATT and SNEGSKA (reference sequence). CDR3 length: 14 amino acids.

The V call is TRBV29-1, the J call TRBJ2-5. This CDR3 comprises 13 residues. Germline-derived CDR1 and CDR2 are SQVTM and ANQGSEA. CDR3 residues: CSVEGGTGETQYF.

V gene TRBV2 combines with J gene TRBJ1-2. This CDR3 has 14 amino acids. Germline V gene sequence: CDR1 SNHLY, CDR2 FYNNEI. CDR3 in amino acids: CASSELGLRYGYTF.

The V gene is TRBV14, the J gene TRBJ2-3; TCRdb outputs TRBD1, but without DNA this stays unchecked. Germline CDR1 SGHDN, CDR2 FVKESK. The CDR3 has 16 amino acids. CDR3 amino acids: CASSPVPSTGVWTQYF.

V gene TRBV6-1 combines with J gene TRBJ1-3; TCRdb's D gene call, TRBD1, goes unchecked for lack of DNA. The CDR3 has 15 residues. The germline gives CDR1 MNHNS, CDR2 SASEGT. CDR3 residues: CASSERQGAGNTIYF.

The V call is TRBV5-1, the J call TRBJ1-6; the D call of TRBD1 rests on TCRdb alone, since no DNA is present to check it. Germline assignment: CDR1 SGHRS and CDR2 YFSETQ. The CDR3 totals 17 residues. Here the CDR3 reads CASSLSLQGTGNSPLHF.

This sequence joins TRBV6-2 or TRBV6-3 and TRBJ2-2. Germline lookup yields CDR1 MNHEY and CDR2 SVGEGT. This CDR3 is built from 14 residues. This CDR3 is CASSYSRDTGELFF.

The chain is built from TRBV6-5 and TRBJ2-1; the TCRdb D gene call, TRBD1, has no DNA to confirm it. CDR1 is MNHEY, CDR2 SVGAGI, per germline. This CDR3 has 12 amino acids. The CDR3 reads CASSNRGSEQFF.

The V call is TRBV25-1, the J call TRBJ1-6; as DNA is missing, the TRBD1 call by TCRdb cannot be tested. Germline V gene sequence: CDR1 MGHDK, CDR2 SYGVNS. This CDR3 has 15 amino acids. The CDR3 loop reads CASRGDTGRNSPLHF.